Listed below are T cell receptor beta chains from one sample, sequenced in a study of CD8 T cells in cerebrospinal fluid in Alzheimer's disease. TCRdb re-called the 10x single-cell sequencing reads and shows each CDR3 protein once, DNA omitted. This sample's clone table lists roughly 1,200 distinct CDR3 sequences. Specimen: cerebrospinal fluid. These receptors came from a human donor with Alzheimer's disease. CDR3s include the opening cysteine and the closing phenylalanine or tryptophan. Part of the rows lack a size; the others show once, few, many or a class for expanded clones.

j_gene	v_gene	abundance	CDR3aa
TRBJ1-1	TRBV7-2	large	CASSLPTDIRSRQNTEAFF
TRBJ2-1	TRBV19	medium-sized	CASSQGDYNEQFF
TRBJ1-2	TRBV20-1	medium-sized	CSARETTVGYTF
TRBJ1-5	TRBV7-2	large	CASSANPGGQPQHF
TRBJ1-1	TRBV29-1	medium-sized	CSVEAKGARTTEAFF
TRBJ2-7	TRBV6-1	medium-sized	CASTATDLSYEQYF
TRBJ2-7	TRBV15	medium-sized	CATSTGTVNYEQYF
TRBJ1-2	TRBV7-9	medium-sized	CASSFTRGSYGYTF
TRBJ2-2	TRBV7-9	large	CASSGGSASGRFVGELFF
TRBJ1-6	TRBV19	-	CASSVDRGALNSPLHF
TRBJ1-4	TRBV12-3/TRBV12-4	medium-sized	CASSLEGEKLFF
TRBJ2-3	TRBV10-3	large	CAISDSTRGGTDTQYF
TRBJ1-1	TRBV28	medium-sized	CASSLIGGNTEAFF
TRBJ2-1	TRBV27	medium-sized	CASRLLLAGGYNEQFF